The 13 T cell receptor beta chains listed next were all sequenced from one sample in a study of blood T cell repertoires in COVID-19. Measured with immunoSEQ multiplex PCR; TCRdb has only the in-frame clones, and not every one. The table lists some 130,000 clones, 70% to 90% of them singletons. Sequenced sample: peripheral blood. These receptors were collected from a man aged 50 to 60 with acute or convalescent COVID-19.

J is TRBJ1-3 and V is TRBV9; TRBD1 is a possible D gene (6 bases). The V end lost 2 bases, the J end lost 0 bases, and 9 bases lay between the germline ends. Germline CDR1 is SGDLS and CDR2 is YYNGEE. The CDR3 runs 15 residues. The CDR3 loop reads CASSVGQRSGNTIYF. CDR3 coding DNA: TGTGCCAGCAGCGTTGGACAGCGCTCTGGAAACACCATATATTTT.

Here the CDR3 DNA reads TGTGCCAGCAGCTACGGGGTGACAGGGCCCTACAATGAGCAGTTCTTC. Translation: CASSYGVTGPYNEQFF. This rearrangement joins TRBV7-9 to TRBJ2-1, with 7 bases matching TRBD1. Losses at the gene ends were 4 bases for V and 2 bases for J; bases not matched to a gene: 8. Germline lookup yields CDR1 SEHNR and CDR2 FQNEAQ (reference sequence). The CDR3 extends over 16 amino acids.

This clone was recorded once. V is TRBV5-1 and J is TRBJ2-1, with D unclear. CDR1 and CDR2 from the germline V gene are SGHRS and YFSETQ. Trimming pared 0 bases from V and 12 bases from J, leaving 10 bases between. CDR3 size: 12 residues. The CDR3 DNA follows: TGCGCCAGCAGCTTGGCCGGTTTAGCGCAGTTCTTC. Residues: CASSLAGLAQFF.

J is TRBJ1-2 and V is TRBV2; 7 bases line up with TRBD1. From germline, CDR1 is SNHLY and CDR2 FYNNEI. Trimming removed 4 bases from V and 4 bases from J; junction bases left unmatched: 9. The CDR3 spans 15 residues. In DNA form, the CDR3 reads TGTGCCAGCAGTGGATTGGGACAGACCTTCTATGGCTACACCTTC. This gives the protein CASSGLGQTFYGYTF.

The chain links TRBV7-8 to TRBJ1-1; maybe TRBD1 (5 bases). CDR3 length: 14 residues. CDR1 and CDR2 (germline): SGHVS, FQNEAQ. Trimming stripped 1 base from V and 4 bases from J, with 10 bases between. CDR3 DNA: TGTGCCAGCAGCTTAGACGGTCAGGGCACTGAAGCTTTCTTT. Amino acids: CASSLDGQGTEAFF. The full variable domain, its missing parts supplied by reference TRBV7-8 and TRBJ1-1, is GAGVSQSPRYKVAKRGQDVALRCDPISGHVSLFWYQQALGQGPEFLTYFQNEAQLDKSGLPSDRFFAERPEGSVSTLKIQRTQQEDSAVYLCASSLDGQGTEAFFGQGTRLTVV.

This chain uses TRBV5-1 with TRBJ2-1, with D perhaps matching TRBD2 (5 bases). The CDR3 sequence is 14 residues long. CDR1 and CDR2 (germline): SGHRS, YFSETQ. V gave up 0 bases and J gave up 8 bases, with 12 bases separating them. The CDR3 DNA reads TGCGCCAGCAGCTTGGGAATAGCGCCTTATGAGCAGTTCTTC. Protein sequence: CASSLGIAPYEQFF.

The genes are TRBV5-1 and TRBJ2-3; possible D gene TRBD1, 5 bases. Trimming removed 4 bases from V and 2 bases from J, with 20 bases in between. Germline CDR1 SGHRS, CDR2 YFSETQ. This CDR3 has 17 amino acids. CDR3 amino acids: CASSGQAGRSNTDTQYF. Here the CDR3 DNA reads TGCGCCAGCAGCGGTCAGGCAGGGCGATCGAACACAGATACGCAGTATTTT.

This rearrangement joins TRBV18 to TRBJ2-3; TRBD1 might be the D (7 bases). The CDR3 covers 16 residues. Germline V gene data show CDR1 as KGHSH and CDR2 as LQKENI. V lost 4 bases and J lost 0, with 14 bases in between. The CDR3 loop reads CASSLQQGTSTDTQYF. The CDR3 region has the DNA TGTGCCAGCTCACTTCAACAGGGGACTAGCACAGATACGCAGTATTTT.

The V call is TRBV3-1 (or the pseudogene TRBV3-2), the J call TRBJ2-1, with 10 bases lining up with TRBD2. Unmatched junction bases numbered 5, after V lost 4 bases and J lost 8 bases. CDR1 and CDR2 from the germline V gene are LGHDT and YNNKEL (reference sequence). The length of the CDR3 is 14 residues. This CDR3 is CASSRPSGGDEQFF. The CDR3 DNA reads TGTGCCAGCAGCCGGCCTAGCGGGGGCGATGAGCAGTTCTTC.

This sequence joins TRBV5-4 and TRBJ1-1; D may be TRBD1 (6 bases). CDR1 SGHNT and CDR2 YYREEE come from the germline V gene (reference sequence). The V gene lost 4 bases and the J gene lost 6 bases, with 22 bases spanning the gap. The CDR3 is 16 amino acids. The CDR3 reads CASSARLTGSQAEAFF. Written as DNA, the CDR3 is TGTGCCAGCAGCGCCCGTCTCACAGGGTCTCAGGCTGAAGCTTTCTTT.

This clone was observed once. The chain employs TRBV9 and TRBJ1-1; D is possibly TRBD1 (5 bases). Germline V gene data show CDR1 as SGDLS and CDR2 as YYNGEE. CDR3 size: 14 residues. Trimming cost V 6 bases and J 2 bases, with 14 bases left between them. The CDR3 here is CASTEQATNTEAFF. The CDR3 DNA reads as TGTGCCAGCACCGAACAGGCTACCAACACTGAAGCTTTCTTT. The complete variable domain, with remaining parts taken from reference TRBV9 and TRBJ1-1, reads DSGVTQTPKHLITATGQRVTLRCSPRSGDLSVYWYQQSLDQGLQFLIQYYNGEERAKGNILERFSAQQFPDLHSELNLSSLELGDSALYFCASTEQATNTEAFFGQGTRLTVV.

The chain carries TRBV28 and TRBJ1-5, with 7 bases aligning to TRBD1. The CDR3 is 15 amino acids. The germline CDR1 and CDR2 sequences are MDHEN and SYDVKM. Trimming took 7 bases from V and 3 from J; bases not matched to a gene: 9. The CDR3 sequence: CASIGDRAYNQPQHF. The CDR3 DNA follows: TGTGCCAGCATAGGGGACAGAGCCTACAATCAGCCCCAGCATTTT. Together with reference TRBV28 and TRBJ1-5, the CDR3 gives the full variable domain: DVKVTQSSRYLVKRTGEKVFLECVQDMDHENMFWYRQDPGLGLRLIYFSYDVKMKEKGDIPEGYSVSREKKERFSLILESASTNQTSMYLCASIGDRAYNQPQHFGDGTRLSIL.

This chain joins TRBV7-9 and TRBJ1-1, with D unclear. V was trimmed by 0 bases and J by 5 bases, leaving 10 bases between them. The CDR3 spans 14 residues. Germline loops: CDR1 SEHNR, CDR2 FQNEAQ (reference sequence). CDR3 DNA: TGTGCCAGCAGCTTAGCGGGGAGGCGTACTGAAGCTTTCTTT. This sequence encodes CASSLAGRRTEAFF.